Sequencing of this T cell receptor (beta chain) was carried out in a study of CD8 T cells in ankylosing spondylitis. Study results and caveats: In ankylosing spondylitis blood, a motif of roughly 8 highly homologous TCR beta variants appeared characteristic.

Trimming stripped 4 bases from V and 5 bases from J, with 11 bases between. This CDR3 comprises 13 residues. Each CDR3 protein is one row after TCRdb ran MiXCR on the 5' RACE reads. Of around 490,000 distinct CDR3 sequences listed, approximately 5% were seen once; the top ten hold around 3.4%. At least ten counts were recorded for this clonotype. Its antigen is not known. This clonotype was obtained from a male donor with ankylosing spondylitis. V is TRBV12-3 or TRBV12-4 and J is TRBJ1-1; D uncertain. The sequenced material came from blood, either unsorted or a sorted T cell fraction (not recorded which). The CDR3 region is CASSSATWTEAFF. The CDR3 nucleotides read TGTGCCAGCAGTTCTGCTACGTGGACTGAAGCTTTCTTT.